This T cell receptor (beta chain) was profiled in a study of beta chain features in type 1 diabetes. This clone has only a few counts. The antigen is unknown. Notes on the study in general: Type 1 diabetes patients showed a moderate but significant shortening of TCRB CDR3s in all four CD4+ subsets. The study left unresolved whether HLA type influences TCRB rearrangement.

It was via CD45RO/CCR7/CD25/CD127/CD95/CD27 that CD4+ naive, central memory, regulatory and stem cell-like memory cells were sorted. Trimming took 5 bases from V and 1 from J; bases not matched to a gene: 4. Germline assignment: CDR1 SGHTA and CDR2 FQGNSA. The CDR3 sequence is 15 residues long. The whole isolated RNA underwent reverse transcription, so sequencing captured expressed TCRB transcripts. Naive, central memory and regulatory T cell samples came to a mean of approximately 3.3 million reads. Assay used: immunoSEQ multiplex PCR; TCRdb lists only in-frame clones, some missing. The sample has approximately 240,000 clones, about a sixth seen once.

The sequence derives from a man in his thirties or forties with type 1 diabetes. The chain is built from TRBV7-2 and TRBJ1-5; 8 bases are shared with TRBD1. Sequencing was carried out using naive CD4+ T cells from blood. CDR3 in amino acids: CASSPQGASNQPQHF. As DNA, the CDR3 is TGTGCCAGCAGCCCTCAGGGGGCGAGCAATCAGCCCCAGCATTTT.